These 4 T cell receptor beta chains share one sample of origin, sequenced in a study of blood T cell repertoires in COVID-19 (dated by TCRdb to the early 2020s). The library was generated by the immunoSEQ multiplex PCR assay. TCRdb took over this immuneACCESS table, retaining in-frame rearrangements with V and J assigned. Such tables are incomplete; in checked studies, under half of the missing clones stem from an unresolved V gene, and the remainder is unexplained. The sample records about 380,000 clones, 89% of which are singletons. The top ten hold 0.95% to 1.5% of the sample. The sequencing sample was made of peripheral blood. Every receptor here comes from a man in his forties with acute or convalescent COVID-19.

This clone was detected only once. This chain joins TRBV5-1 and TRBJ2-7; D is perhaps TRBD2 (5 bases). This CDR3 contains 15 residues. Trimming took 4 bases from V and 6 from J, leaving 20 bases between them. From germline, CDR1 is SGHRS and CDR2 YFSETQ. As DNA, the CDR3 is TGCGCCAGCAGCCCGGAGAACGGCGCCCGGGGCGAGCAGTACTTC. Translated: CASSPENGARGEQYF. The whole variable domain, remainder taken from reference TRBV5-1 and TRBJ2-7, is KAGVTQTPRYLIKTRGQQVTLSCSPISGHRSVSWYQQTPGQGLQFLFEYFSETQRNKGNFPGRFSGRQFSNSRSEMNVSTLELGDSALYLCASSPENGARGEQYFGPGTRLTVT.

This clone was seen once. The gene calls are TRBV27 and TRBJ2-7, with D possibly TRBD1 on 6 matching bases. The CDR3 sequence is 15 residues long. CDR1 and CDR2 from the germline V gene are MNHEY and SMNVEV (reference sequence). V was pared by 6 bases and J by 0 bases, with 15 bases between. DNA for the CDR3: TGTGCCAGCAGAGGCTGGACAGCGCACTCCTACGAGCAGTACTTC. Translating it yields CASRGWTAHSYEQYF.

The rearrangement links TRBV9 to TRBJ2-5; maybe TRBD1 (6 bases). Between the trimmed V and J ends, which lost 0 bases and 7 bases, there was a span of 16 bases. Per the germline V gene, CDR1 is SGDLS and CDR2 is YYNGEE. The CDR3 has 15 residues. The CDR3 spells CASSVGSGDGVTQYF. The CDR3 nucleotides are TGTGCCAGCAGCGTAGGTTCAGGGGATGGGGTGACCCAGTACTTC.

V usage is TRBV28 and J usage is TRBJ2-2; 7 nucleotides agree with TRBD1. CDR1 MDHEN and CDR2 SYDVKM come from the germline V gene. The CDR3 extends over 16 amino acids. Trimming took 7 bases from V and 3 from J; bases not matched to a gene: 11. The CDR3 bases are TGTGCCAGCACCTCGACAGGGCGAGGGGACACCGGGGAGCTGTTTTTT. Protein: CASTSTGRGDTGELFF.